The entry below describes one T cell receptor (beta chain). What it binds is not known. The sample originates from a study of response to subunit inactivated influenza vaccine. Study-wide points: Researchers suggested that each seasonal influenza vaccination recruits few new T cells.

This CDR3 has 16 amino acids. J gave up 2 bases and V 0 bases, and 8 bases lay outside the gene matches. Per the germline V gene, CDR1 is SGHTS and CDR2 is YDEGEE. TCRdb re-called the RT-PCR reads through MiXCR, storing one row per CDR3 protein. The sample shows hundreds of thousands of distinct CDR3 sequences, approximately 15% of them seen only once. The sequence came from a man aged 50 or older who received an inactivated influenza vaccine. This chain joins TRBV5-8 and TRBJ2-7; TRBD1 aligns across 7 bases. The source material was PBMCs from blood, sampled 14 days before vaccination. CDR3 amino acids: CASSLGRWQGAYEQYF. CDR3 in DNA: TGTGCCAGCAGCTTGGGGAGGTGGCAGGGGGCCTACGAGCAGTACTTC.